This entry lists 9 T cell receptor beta chains sequenced from one sample in a study of T cells in Graves' hyperthyroidism and ophthalmopathy. The CDR3 regions of TCR beta were amplified from RNA transcripts. An initial round of RT-PCR targeting the TCR CDR3 relied on the HTBI primer set. TCRdb re-called the multiplex PCR reads through MiXCR, storing one row per CDR3 protein. The sample contains about 480,000 distinct CDR3 sequences, around 22% of which appear only once. Sequencing used blood. The receptors shown here come from a woman under 40 with Graves' ophthalmopathy.

This clonotype was picked up many times. The gene calls are TRBV12-3 or TRBV12-4 and TRBJ1-6, with no clear D. The ends were cut back, 1 base at V and 0 bases at J, with 10 bases in the middle. CDR3 size: 17 residues. In nucleotides, the CDR3 is TGTGCCAGCAGTTTAGAAGGGTCAGGCTCCTATAATTCACCCCTCCACTTT. Translating gives CASSLEGSGSYNSPLHF.

This clonotype was observed a handful of times. The rearrangement links TRBV30 to TRBJ2-5; weak D call: TRBD2 (7 bases). Germline CDR1 and CDR2: GTSNPN and SVGIG (reference sequence). Trimming removed 1 base at V and 9 bases at J, with 21 bases between. This CDR3 region has 15 residues. CDR3 nucleotides: TGTGCCTGGAGTGGGGGGGGGGCCTTTCTTGGGGCCCAGTACTTC. This sequence encodes CAWSGGGAFLGAQYF.

Only a few counts were recorded for this clonotype. This chain joins TRBV12-3 or TRBV12-4 and TRBJ1-5; no clear D gene. The CDR3 extends over 17 amino acids. V was pared by 2 bases and J by 0 bases, with 14 bases between. The CDR3 DNA reads TGTGCCAGCAGTTTATCCGCCAGGTTGTATAGCAATCAGCCCCAGCATTTT. Translation: CASSLSARLYSNQPQHF.

This clonotype has at least ten counts. The chain combines TRBV20-1 with TRBJ2-2; a weak D match, TRBD2 (5 bases). The CDR3 covers 12 residues. The V and J ends lost 1 base and 7 bases respectively, with 7 bases between them. The germline V gene has CDR1 DFQATT and CDR2 SNEGSKA (reference sequence). The CDR3 DNA reads TGCAGTGCTAGAGGAGGAGGCGGGGAGCTGTTTTTT. It translates to CSARGGGGELFF.

This clonotype was seen repeatedly, ten times or more. The chain is built from TRBV10-3 and TRBJ2-1; tentative D call: TRBD2 (5 bases). This CDR3 region has 12 residues. From germline, CDR1 is ENHRY and CDR2 SYGVKD. Trimming pared 5 bases from V and 7 bases from J, leaving 9 bases between. CDR3 sequence reads: CAISSRENEQFF. CDR3 DNA: TGTGCCATCAGTTCTAGGGAGAATGAGCAGTTCTTC.

The table lists this clonotype with many counts. This chain links TRBV20-1 with TRBJ2-4, with TRBD2 identical over 9 bases. CDR1 is DFQATT and CDR2 is SNEGSKA in the germline V gene (reference sequence). With V trimmed by 5 bases and J by 5 bases, 4 bases remained unmatched. The CDR3 has 13 residues. The CDR3 region is CSALTSGQNIQYF. CDR3 nucleotide sequence: TGCAGTGCTCTGACTAGCGGCCAAAACATTCAGTACTTC.

This clonotype was detected many times. The chain combines TRBV12-3 or TRBV12-4 with TRBJ2-2; D unclear. The V gene lost 3 bases and the J gene lost 6 bases, with 8 bases spanning the gap. CDR3 size: 13 residues. The CDR3 sequence: CASSFFEAGELFF. Written as DNA, the CDR3 is TGTGCCAGCAGTTTTTTTGAGGCCGGGGAGCTGTTTTTT.

Many counts were recorded for this clonotype. V gene TRBV7-2 combines with J gene TRBJ2-5, with D tentatively TRBD2 (6 bases). The CDR3 sequence is 16 residues long. The germline CDR1 and CDR2 sequences are SGHTA and FQGNSA. The germline V and J ends were trimmed by 2 bases and 5 bases, with 18 bases remaining between them. CDR3 loop: CASSLLGSGVGETQYF. The CDR3 DNA reads TGTGCCAGCAGCTTATTGGGTTCGGGGGTCGGCGAGACCCAGTACTTC. The whole variable domain, remainder taken from reference TRBV7-2 and TRBJ2-5, is GAGVSQSPSNKVTEKGKDVELRCDPISGHTALYWYRQSLGQGLEFLIYFQGNSAPDKSGLPSDRFSAERTGGSVSTLTIQRTQQEDSAVYLCASSLLGSGVGETQYFGPGTRLLVL.

The V call is TRBV12-3 or TRBV12-4, the J call TRBJ2-5; D remains unclear. V lost 3 bases, J lost 5 bases, and 16 bases lay in between. The CDR3 contains 15 residues. The CDR3 spells CASSLVSSYYETQYF. For the CDR3, the DNA is TGTGCCAGCAGTTTGGTTAGCTCCTATTACGAGACCCAGTACTTC.